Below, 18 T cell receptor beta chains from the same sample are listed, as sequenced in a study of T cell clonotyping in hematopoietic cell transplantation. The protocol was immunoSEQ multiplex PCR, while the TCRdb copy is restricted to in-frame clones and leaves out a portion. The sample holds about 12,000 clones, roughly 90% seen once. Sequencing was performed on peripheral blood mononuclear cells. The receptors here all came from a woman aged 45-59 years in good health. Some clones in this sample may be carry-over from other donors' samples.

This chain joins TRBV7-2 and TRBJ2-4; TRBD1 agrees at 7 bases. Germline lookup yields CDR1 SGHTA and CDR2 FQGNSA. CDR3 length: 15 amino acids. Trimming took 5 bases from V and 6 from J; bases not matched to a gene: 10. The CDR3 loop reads CASSAGAGTVNIQYF. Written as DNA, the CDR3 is TGTGCCAGCAGCGCCGGGGCCGGGACAGTAAACATTCAGTACTTC.

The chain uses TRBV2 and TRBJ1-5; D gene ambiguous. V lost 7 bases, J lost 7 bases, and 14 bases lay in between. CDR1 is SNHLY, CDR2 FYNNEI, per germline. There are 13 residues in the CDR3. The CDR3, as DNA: TGTGCCAGCACCCGCGAGGCGGACCAGCCCCAGCATTTT. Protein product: CASTREADQPQHF.

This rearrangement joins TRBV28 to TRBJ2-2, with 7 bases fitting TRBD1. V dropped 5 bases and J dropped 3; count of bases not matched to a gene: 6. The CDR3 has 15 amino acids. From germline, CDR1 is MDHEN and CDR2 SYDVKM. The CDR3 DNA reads TGTGCCAGCAGTCCCGACAGGGTTCACACCGGGGAGCTGTTTTTT. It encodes CASSPDRVHTGELFF.

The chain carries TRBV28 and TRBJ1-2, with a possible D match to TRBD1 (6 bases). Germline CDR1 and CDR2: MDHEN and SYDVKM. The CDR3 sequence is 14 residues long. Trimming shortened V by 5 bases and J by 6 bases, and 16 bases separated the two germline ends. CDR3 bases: TGTGCCAGCAGTATGGGGGCTTATGGTGATGGCTACACCTTC. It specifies CASSMGAYGDGYTF.

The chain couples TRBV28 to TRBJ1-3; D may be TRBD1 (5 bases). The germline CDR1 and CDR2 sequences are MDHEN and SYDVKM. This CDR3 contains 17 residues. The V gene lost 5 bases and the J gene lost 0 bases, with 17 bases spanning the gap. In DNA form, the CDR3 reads TGTGCCAGCAGTCCGTATCCGGGGCGTAACTCTGGAAACACCATATATTTT. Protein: CASSPYPGRNSGNTIYF.

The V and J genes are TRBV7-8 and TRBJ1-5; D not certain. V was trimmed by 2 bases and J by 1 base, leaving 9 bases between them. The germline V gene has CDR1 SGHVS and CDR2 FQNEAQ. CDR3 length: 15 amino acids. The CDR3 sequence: CASSLMGVSNQPQHF. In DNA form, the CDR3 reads TGTGCCAGCAGCTTAATGGGAGTCAGCAATCAGCCCCAGCATTTT. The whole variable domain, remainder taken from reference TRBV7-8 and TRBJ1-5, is GAGVSQSPRYKVAKRGQDVALRCDPISGHVSLFWYQQALGQGPEFLTYFQNEAQLDKSGLPSDRFFAERPEGSVSTLKIQRTQQEDSAVYLCASSLMGVSNQPQHFGDGTRLSIL.

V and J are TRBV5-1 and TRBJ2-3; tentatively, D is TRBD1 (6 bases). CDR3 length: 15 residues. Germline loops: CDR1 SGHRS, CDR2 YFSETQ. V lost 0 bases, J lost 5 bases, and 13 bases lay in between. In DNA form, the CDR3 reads TGCGCCAGCAGCTTGGAGTTACAGGGCGGAGATACGCAGTATTTT. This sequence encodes CASSLELQGGDTQYF.

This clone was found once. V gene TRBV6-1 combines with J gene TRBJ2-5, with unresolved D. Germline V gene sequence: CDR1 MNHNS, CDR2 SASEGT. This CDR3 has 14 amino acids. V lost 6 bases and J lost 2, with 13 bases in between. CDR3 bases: TGTGCCAGCAGCCCCTCGGCCCATCAAGAGACCCAGTACTTC. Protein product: CASSPSAHQETQYF.

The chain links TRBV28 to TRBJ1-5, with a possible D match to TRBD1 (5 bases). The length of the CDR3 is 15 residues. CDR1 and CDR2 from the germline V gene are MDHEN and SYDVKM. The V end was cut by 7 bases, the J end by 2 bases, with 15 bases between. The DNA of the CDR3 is TGTGCCAGCAAAGGGGATTCAGGTGGCAATCAGCCCCAGCATTTT. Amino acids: CASKGDSGGNQPQHF. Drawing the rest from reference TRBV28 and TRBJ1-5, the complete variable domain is DVKVTQSSRYLVKRTGEKVFLECVQDMDHENMFWYRQDPGLGLRLIYFSYDVKMKEKGDIPEGYSVSREKKERFSLILESASTNQTSMYLCASKGDSGGNQPQHFGDGTRLSIL.

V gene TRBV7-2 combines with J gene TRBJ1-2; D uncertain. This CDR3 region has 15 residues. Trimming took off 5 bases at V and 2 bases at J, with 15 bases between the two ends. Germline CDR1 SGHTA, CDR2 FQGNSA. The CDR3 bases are TGTGCCAGCAGCCTCCTCCCGGAAGACAACTATGGCTACACCTTC. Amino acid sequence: CASSLLPEDNYGYTF.

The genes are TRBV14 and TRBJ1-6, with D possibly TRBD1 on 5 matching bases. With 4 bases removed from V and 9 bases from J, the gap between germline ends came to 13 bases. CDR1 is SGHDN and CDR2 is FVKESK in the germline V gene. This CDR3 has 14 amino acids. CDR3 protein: CASSRDGHLSPLHF. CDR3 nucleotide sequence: TGTGCCAGCAGCCGGGACGGCCACCTTTCACCCCTCCACTTT.

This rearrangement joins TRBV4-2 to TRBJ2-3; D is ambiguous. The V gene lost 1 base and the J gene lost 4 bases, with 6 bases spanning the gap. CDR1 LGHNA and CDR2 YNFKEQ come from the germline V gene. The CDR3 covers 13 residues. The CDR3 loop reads CASSQGLADTQYF. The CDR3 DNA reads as TGTGCCAGCAGCCAAGGGTTAGCAGATACGCAGTATTTT.

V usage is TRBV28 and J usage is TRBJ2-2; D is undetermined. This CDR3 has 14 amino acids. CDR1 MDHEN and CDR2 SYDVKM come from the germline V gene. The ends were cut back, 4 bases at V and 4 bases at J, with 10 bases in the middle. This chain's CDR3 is CASSSGSLTGELFF. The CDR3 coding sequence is TGTGCCAGCAGTTCCGGGTCCCTCACCGGGGAGCTGTTTTTT.

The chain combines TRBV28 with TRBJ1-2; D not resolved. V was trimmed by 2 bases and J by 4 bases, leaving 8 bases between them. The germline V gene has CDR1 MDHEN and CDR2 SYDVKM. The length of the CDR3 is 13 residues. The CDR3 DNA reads TGTGCCAGCAGTTTAAGCGCAATCTATGGCTACACCTTC. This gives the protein CASSLSAIYGYTF.

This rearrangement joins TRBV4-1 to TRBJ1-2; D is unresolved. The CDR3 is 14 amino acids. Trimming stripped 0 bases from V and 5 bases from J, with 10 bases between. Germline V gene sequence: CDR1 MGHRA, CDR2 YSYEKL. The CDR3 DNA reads TGCGCCAGCAGCCAAGATGAAGATACTTATGGCTACACCTTC. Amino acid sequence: CASSQDEDTYGYTF.

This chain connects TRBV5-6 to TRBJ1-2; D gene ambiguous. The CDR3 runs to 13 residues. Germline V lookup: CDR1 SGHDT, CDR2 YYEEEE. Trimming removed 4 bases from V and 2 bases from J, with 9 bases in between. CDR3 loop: CASSMGTNYGYTF. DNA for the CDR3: TGTGCCAGCAGCATGGGAACGAACTATGGCTACACCTTC.

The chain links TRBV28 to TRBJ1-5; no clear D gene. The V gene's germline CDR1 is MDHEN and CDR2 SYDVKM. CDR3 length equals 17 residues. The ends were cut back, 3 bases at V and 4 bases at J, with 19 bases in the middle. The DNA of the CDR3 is TGTGCCAGCAGTTTCTTTACGGCTTACAACCGTAATCAGCCCCAGCATTTT. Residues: CASSFFTAYNRNQPQHF.

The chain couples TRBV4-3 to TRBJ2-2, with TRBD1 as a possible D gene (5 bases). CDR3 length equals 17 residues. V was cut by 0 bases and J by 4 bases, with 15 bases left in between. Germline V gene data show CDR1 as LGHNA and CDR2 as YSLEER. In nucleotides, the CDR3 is TGCGCCAGCAGCCAAGATCTCAGGGTTATCGGCACCGGGGAGCTGTTTTTT. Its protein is CASSQDLRVIGTGELFF.